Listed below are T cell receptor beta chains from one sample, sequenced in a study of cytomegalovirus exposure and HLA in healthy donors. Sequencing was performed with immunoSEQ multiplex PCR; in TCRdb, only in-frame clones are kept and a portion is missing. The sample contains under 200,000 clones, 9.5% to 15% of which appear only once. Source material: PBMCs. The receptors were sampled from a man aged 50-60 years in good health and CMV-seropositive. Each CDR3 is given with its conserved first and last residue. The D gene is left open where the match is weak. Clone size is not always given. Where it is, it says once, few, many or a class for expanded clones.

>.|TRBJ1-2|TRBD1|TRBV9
CASSTRTGWDYGYTF
TGTGCCAGCAGCACTCGGACAGGGTGGGACTATGGCTACACCTTC
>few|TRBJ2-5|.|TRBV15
CATSRDRTQETQYF
TGTGCCACCAGCAGAGATCGAACTCAAGAGACCCAGTACTTC
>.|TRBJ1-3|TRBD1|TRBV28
CASSSQGEGNTIYF
TGTGCCAGCAGTTCACAGGGGGAAGGGAACACCATATATTTT
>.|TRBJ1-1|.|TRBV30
CAWIQTEAFF
TGTGCCTGGATACAGACTGAAGCTTTCTTT
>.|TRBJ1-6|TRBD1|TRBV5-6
CASSSRTGMYSPLHF
TGTGCCAGCAGCTCCCGGACAGGGATGTATTCACCCCTCCACTTT
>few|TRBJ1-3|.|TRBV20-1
CSARRDTIYF
TGCAGTGCCCGCCGGGACACCATATATTTT
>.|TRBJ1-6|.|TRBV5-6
CASSDSNSPLHF
TGTGCCAGCAGCGACAGTAATTCACCCCTCCACTTT
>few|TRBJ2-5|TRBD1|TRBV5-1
CASSFGQALETQYF
TGCGCCAGCAGCTTCGGACAGGCGTTGGAGACCCAGTACTTC
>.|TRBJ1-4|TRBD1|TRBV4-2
CASSLHRGEGTNEKLFF
TGTGCCAGCAGCCTGCACAGGGGGGAGGGCACTAATGAAAAACTGTTTTTT
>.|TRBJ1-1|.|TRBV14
CASSQGWGGTEAFF
TGTGCCAGCAGCCAAGGATGGGGAGGAACTGAAGCTTTCTTT
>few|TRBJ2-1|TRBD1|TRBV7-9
CASSHPRDRGSSYNEQFF
TGTGCCAGCAGCCACCCCCGGGACAGGGGTTCTTCCTACAATGAGCAGTTCTTC
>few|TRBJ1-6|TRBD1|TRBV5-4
CASGFSTGGWYNSPLHF
TGTGCCAGCGGGTTTTCAACAGGGGGCTGGTATAATTCACCCCTCCACTTT
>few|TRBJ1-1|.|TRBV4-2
CASSPKGGLNTEAFF
TGTGCCAGCAGCCCAAAAGGGGGTTTGAACACTGAAGCTTTCTTT
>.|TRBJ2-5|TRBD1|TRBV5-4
CASSLPGTVQETQYF
TGTGCCAGCAGCTTGCCGGGGACAGTGCAAGAGACCCAGTACTTC
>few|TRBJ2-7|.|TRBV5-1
CASSLRPGLSYEQYF
TGCGCCAGCAGCCTCAGACCGGGACTTTCCTACGAGCAGTACTTC
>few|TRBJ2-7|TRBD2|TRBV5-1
CASSYGLAGGSYEQYF
TGCGCCAGCAGCTATGGACTAGCGGGGGGCTCCTACGAGCAGTACTTC
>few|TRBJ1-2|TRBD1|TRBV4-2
CASSQDGGRGNYGYTF
TGTGCCAGCAGCCAAGATGGGGGCAGGGGGAACTATGGCTACACCTTC
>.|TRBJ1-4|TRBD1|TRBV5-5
CASSGQGITNEKLFF
TGTGCCAGCTCCGGACAGGGGATAACTAATGAAAAACTGTTTTTT
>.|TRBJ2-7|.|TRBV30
CAWSKDTHEQYF
TGTGCCTGGAGTAAGGACACGCACGAGCAGTACTTC
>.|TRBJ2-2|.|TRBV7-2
CASSLATLLAGPGTGELFF
TGTGCCAGCAGCTTAGCCACCCTCCTGGCGGGGCCGGGCACCGGGGAGCTGTTTTTT
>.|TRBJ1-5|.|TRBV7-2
CASSRPPSSSGPQHF
TGTGCCAGCAGCCGCCCACCGTCGAGCTCTGGGCCCCAGCATTTT
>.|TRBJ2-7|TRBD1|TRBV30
CAWSIDRVGEQYF
TGTGCCTGGAGCATTGACAGGGTCGGAGAGCAGTACTTC
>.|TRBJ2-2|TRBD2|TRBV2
CASSEARGAGELFF
TGTGCCAGCAGTGAAGCACGGGGGGCCGGGGAGCTGTTTTTT
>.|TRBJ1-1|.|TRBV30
CAWSQGFNTEAFF
TGTGCCTGGAGTCAGGGATTTAACACTGAAGCTTTCTTT
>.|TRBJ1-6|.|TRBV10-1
CAAQAGTNSPLHF
TGCGCCGCTCAGGCCGGAACCAATTCACCCCTCCACTTT
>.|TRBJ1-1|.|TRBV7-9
CASSLPGGEAFF
TGTGCCAGCAGCTTACCCGGCGGAGAAGCTTTCTTT
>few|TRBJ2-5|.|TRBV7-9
CASSLSIPGTQYF
TGTGCCAGCAGCTTAAGTATCCCGGGGACCCAGTACTTC
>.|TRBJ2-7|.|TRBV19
CASSTAGTPSYEQYF
TGTGCCAGTAGTACCGCCGGGACACCCTCCTACGAGCAGTACTTC
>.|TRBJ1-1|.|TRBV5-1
CASSLEGVVATEAFF
TGCGCCAGCAGCTTGGAAGGGGTTGTGGCCACTGAAGCTTTCTTT
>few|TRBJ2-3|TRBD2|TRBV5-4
CASSSEVAGGPNTQYF
TGTGCCAGCAGCTCAGAGGTAGCGGGGGGGCCGAATACGCAGTATTTT
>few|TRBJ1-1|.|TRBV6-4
CASSDSSRGTEAFF
TGTGCCAGCAGTGACTCTAGCAGGGGCACTGAAGCTTTCTTT
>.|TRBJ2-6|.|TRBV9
CASSVAGSGANVLTF
TGTGCCAGCAGCGTAGCCGGGTCTGGGGCCAACGTCCTGACTTTC
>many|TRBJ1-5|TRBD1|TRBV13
CASSLGTGYGQPQHF
TGTGCCAGCAGCTTAGGGACAGGGTATGGACAGCCCCAGCATTTT
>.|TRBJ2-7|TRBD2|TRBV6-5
CASKRTSGDLYEQYF
TGTGCCAGCAAACGGACTAGCGGGGACCTCTACGAGCAGTACTTC
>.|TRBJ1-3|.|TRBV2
CASSNGQYPGNTIYF
TGTGCCAGCAGTAACGGACAGTACCCTGGAAACACCATATATTTT
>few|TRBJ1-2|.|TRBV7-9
CASSRSGVGYTF
TGTGCCAGCAGCCGTTCGGGGGTTGGCTACACCTTC
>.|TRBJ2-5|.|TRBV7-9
CASSLATLVSTETQYF
TGTGCCAGCAGCTTAGCCACACTAGTATCGACGGAGACCCAGTACTTC
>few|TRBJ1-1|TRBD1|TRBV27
CASSPTGGNTEAFF
TGTGCCAGCAGTCCAACAGGGGGGAACACTGAAGCTTTCTTT
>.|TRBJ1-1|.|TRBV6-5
CASSYEVNTEAFF
TGTGCCAGCAGTTACGAGGTGAACACTGAAGCTTTCTTT
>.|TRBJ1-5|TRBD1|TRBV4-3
CASSPVAAGGSNQPQHF
TGCGCCAGCAGCCCCGTTGCGGCAGGGGGGAGCAATCAGCCCCAGCATTTT
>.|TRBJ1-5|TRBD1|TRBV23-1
CASSQGTADQPQHF
TGCGCCAGCAGTCAAGGGACAGCCGATCAGCCCCAGCATTTT
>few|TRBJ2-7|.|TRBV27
CASSSRVEQYF
TGTGCCAGCAGTTCCCGTGTTGAGCAGTACTTC
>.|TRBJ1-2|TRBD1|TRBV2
CASSGDREKGYGYTF
TGTGCCAGCAGTGGGGACAGGGAAAAGGGCTATGGCTACACCTTC
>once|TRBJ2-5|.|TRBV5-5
CASKGLETQYF
TGTGCCAGCAAGGGGCTGGAGACCCAGTACTTC
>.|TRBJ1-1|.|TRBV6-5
CASSYSTGQIEAFF
TGTGCCAGCAGTTACTCGACAGGACAGATTGAAGCTTTCTTT
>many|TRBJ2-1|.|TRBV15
CATSRELLNNEQFF
TGTGCCACCAGCAGAGAGCTGCTAAACAATGAGCAGTTCTTC
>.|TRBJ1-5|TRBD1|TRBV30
CAWSSGTDSNQPQHF
TGTGCCTGGAGTTCAGGGACAGATAGCAATCAGCCCCAGCATTTT
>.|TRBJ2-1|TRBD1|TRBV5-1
CASSSRPTGQGAVHNEQFF
TGCGCCAGCAGCTCCCGCCCGACGGGACAGGGGGCTGTCCACAATGAGCAGTTCTTC
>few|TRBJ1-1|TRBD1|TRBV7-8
CASSMNRGMANTEAFF
TGTGCCAGCAGTATGAACAGGGGAATGGCTAACACTGAAGCTTTCTTT
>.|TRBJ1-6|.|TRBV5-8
CASSGGRRSPLHF
TGTGCCAGCAGCGGGGGGAGGCGCTCACCCCTCCACTTT
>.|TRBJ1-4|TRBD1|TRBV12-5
CASGLVQGVEANEKLFF
TGTGCTAGTGGTTTGGTACAGGGGGTCGAGGCAAATGAAAAACTGTTTTTT
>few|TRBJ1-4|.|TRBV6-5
CASSYISGREKLFF
TGTGCCAGCAGTTACATTTCAGGAAGGGAAAAACTGTTTTTT
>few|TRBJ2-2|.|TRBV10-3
CAISESEEINTGELFF
TGTGCCATCAGTGAGTCGGAGGAGATAAACACCGGGGAGCTGTTTTTT
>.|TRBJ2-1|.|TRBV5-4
CASSFGGGVYNEQFF
TGTGCCAGCAGCTTTGGAGGGGGCGTATACAATGAGCAGTTCTTC
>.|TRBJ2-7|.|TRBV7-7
CASSPRGSLEQYF
TGTGCTAGCAGCCCACGAGGAAGTCTCGAGCAGTACTTC
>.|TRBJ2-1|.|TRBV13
CASSLGLEGAYNEQFF
TGTGCCAGCAGCTTAGGACTGGAAGGGGCCTACAATGAGCAGTTCTTC
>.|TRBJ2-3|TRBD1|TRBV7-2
CASSFGTGQSTDTQYF
TGTGCCAGCAGCTTTGGGACAGGTCAGAGCACAGATACGCAGTATTTT
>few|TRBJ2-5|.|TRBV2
CATANRAGRGETQYF
TGTGCCACCGCTAACCGAGCGGGGAGGGGGGAGACCCAGTACTTC
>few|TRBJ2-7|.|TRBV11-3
CASSLGGSSYEQYF
TGTGCCAGCAGCTTAGGAGGGAGCTCCTACGAGCAGTACTTC